This record looks at one TCR beta chain sequence and its context. Its antigen is undetermined. This entry is derived from a study of post-analysis software for immune sequencing data. Libraries were made from TCR beta cDNA, and they carried unique molecular identifiers. TCRdb itself ran the PCR reads through MiXCR, one entry per CDR3 protein. Seen here are hundreds of thousands of distinct CDR3 sequences, roughly 30% observed once, and the top ten hold under 0.7%. The CDR3 is made up of 13 amino acids. CDR1 is MNHEY and CDR2 is SMNVEV in the germline V gene (reference sequence). Trimming removed 6 bases from V and 10 bases from J; junction bases left unmatched: 9. Study-wide results and limits: A handful of TRBV segments occurring more often in patients than controls included TRBV5-6, TRBV5-1 and TRBV20-1. Multiple sclerosis patients showed significantly lower normalized Chao1 diversity than controls did. Strong co-clustering by F measure linked samples that shared a preparation batch.

V and J are TRBV27 and TRBJ1-2; 9 bases agree with TRBD1. Sequencing input: blood. This clonotype originated in a girl aged 5-17 years with multiple sclerosis. The CDR3 here is CASSLDRGAIYTF. The CDR3 bases are TGTGCCAGCAGCCTGGACAGGGGCGCGATCTACACCTTC.